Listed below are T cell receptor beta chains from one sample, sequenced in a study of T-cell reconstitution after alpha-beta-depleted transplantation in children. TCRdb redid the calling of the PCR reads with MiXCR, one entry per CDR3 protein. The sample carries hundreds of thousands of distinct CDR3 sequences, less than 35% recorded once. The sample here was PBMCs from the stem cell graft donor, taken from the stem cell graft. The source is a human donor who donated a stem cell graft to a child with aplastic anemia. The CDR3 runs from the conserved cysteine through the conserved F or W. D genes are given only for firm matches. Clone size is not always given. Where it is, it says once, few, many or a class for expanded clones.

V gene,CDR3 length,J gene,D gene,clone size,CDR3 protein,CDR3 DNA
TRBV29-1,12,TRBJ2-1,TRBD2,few,CSVRTSGNEQFF,TGCAGCGTTAGGACTAGCGGGAATGAGCAGTTCTTC
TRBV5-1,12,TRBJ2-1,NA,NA,CASSLPGGEQFF,TGCGCCAGCAGCTTACCCGGAGGTGAGCAGTTCTTC
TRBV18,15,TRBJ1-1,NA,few,CASSRPEGRNTEAFF,TGTGCCAGCTCCCGGCCGGAGGGGAGGAACACTGAAGCTTTCTTT
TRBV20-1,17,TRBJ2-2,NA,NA,CSARPPPDGLNTGELFF,TGCAGTGCTCGACCTCCCCCAGACGGACTCAACACCGGGGAGCTGTTTTTT
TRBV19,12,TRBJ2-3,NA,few,CASSIAGLTQYF,TGTGCCAGTAGTATAGCGGGCTTGACGCAGTATTTT
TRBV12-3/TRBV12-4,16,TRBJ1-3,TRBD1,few,CASSSRTGGFGNTIYF,TGTGCCAGCAGTTCTCGGACAGGGGGCTTTGGAAACACCATATATTTT
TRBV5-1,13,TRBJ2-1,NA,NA,CASSPYRDHEQFF,TGCGCCAGCAGCCCATACCGGGATCATGAGCAGTTCTTC
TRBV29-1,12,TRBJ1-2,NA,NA,CSVGDINYGYTF,TGCAGCGTTGGGGACATTAACTATGGCTACACCTTC
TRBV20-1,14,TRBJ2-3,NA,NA,CSSHAERGTDTQYF,TGCAGTAGCCACGCAGAAAGAGGCACAGATACGCAGTATTTT
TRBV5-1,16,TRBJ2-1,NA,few,CASSFLPTDQGNEQFF,TGCGCCAGCAGCTTTCTGCCCACGGATCAGGGCAATGAGCAGTTCTTC
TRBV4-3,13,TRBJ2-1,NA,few,CASSQHADNEQFF,TGCGCCAGCAGCCAACATGCGGACAATGAGCAGTTCTTC
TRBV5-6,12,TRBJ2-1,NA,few,CASNRLDNEQFF,TGTGCCAGCAACAGACTAGACAATGAGCAGTTCTTC
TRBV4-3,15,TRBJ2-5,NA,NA,CASSQDGGMGETQYF,TGCGCCAGCAGCCAAGACGGGGGCATGGGAGAGACCCAGTACTTC
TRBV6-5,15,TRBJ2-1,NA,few,CASSYSTGSYNEQFF,TGTGCCAGCAGTTACTCGACGGGGTCCTACAATGAGCAGTTCTTC
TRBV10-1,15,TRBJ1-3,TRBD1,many,CATILTGTSGNTIYF,TGCGCCACTATACTGACAGGGACATCTGGAAACACCATATATTTT
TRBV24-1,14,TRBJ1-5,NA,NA,CATSSDVSNQPQHF,TGTGCCACCAGCTCCGACGTTAGCAATCAGCCCCAGCATTTT
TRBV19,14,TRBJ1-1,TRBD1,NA,CASRRQGVNTEAFF,TGTGCCAGTAGGCGACAGGGAGTGAACACTGAAGCTTTCTTT
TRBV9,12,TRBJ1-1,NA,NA,CASSAEHTEAFF,TGTGCCAGCAGCGCGGAGCACACTGAAGCTTTCTTT
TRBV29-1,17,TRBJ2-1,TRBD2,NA,CSARSRGLAGVMDEQFF,TGCAGCGCCAGAAGTAGGGGACTAGCGGGAGTGATGGATGAGCAGTTCTTC
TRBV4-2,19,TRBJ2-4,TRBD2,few,CASSQDRGSGSESKNIQYF,TGTGCCAGCAGCCAAGATCGAGGTAGCGGGAGTGAGTCCAAAAACATTCAGTACTTC
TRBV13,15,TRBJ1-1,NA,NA,CASSFEGARDTEAFF,TGTGCCAGCAGCTTTGAAGGGGCGCGGGACACTGAAGCTTTCTTT
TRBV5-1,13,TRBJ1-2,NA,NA,CASSLDSVYGYTF,TGCGCCAGCAGCTTAGACAGCGTCTATGGCTACACCTTC
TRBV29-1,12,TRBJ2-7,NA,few,CSVADSNYEQYF,TGCAGCGTCGCGGACTCTAACTACGAGCAGTACTTC
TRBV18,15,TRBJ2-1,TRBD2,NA,CASSPWSGSVNEQFF,TGTGCCAGCTCACCATGGAGCGGGAGTGTGAATGAGCAGTTCTTC
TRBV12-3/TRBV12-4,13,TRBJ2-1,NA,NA,CASTIRMGSEQFF,TGTGCCAGCACCATCCGGATGGGTAGTGAGCAGTTCTTC
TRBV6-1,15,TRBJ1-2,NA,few,CASREGQGANYGYTF,TGTGCCAGCAGGGAAGGGCAGGGAGCTAACTATGGCTACACCTTC
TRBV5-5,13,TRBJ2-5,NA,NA,CASSSPPGETQYF,TGTGCCAGCAGCTCGCCGCCAGGGGAGACCCAGTACTTC
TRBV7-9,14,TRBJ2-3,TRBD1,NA,CASSYGTGADTQYF,TGTGCCAGCAGCTATGGAACAGGGGCAGATACGCAGTATTTT
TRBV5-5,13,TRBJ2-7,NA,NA,CASRDGNSYEQYF,TGTGCCAGCAGGGATGGCAACTCCTACGAGCAGTACTTC
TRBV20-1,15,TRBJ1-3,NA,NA,CSATDGDYTGNTIYF,TGCAGTGCTACGGACGGGGATTACACTGGAAACACCATATATTTT
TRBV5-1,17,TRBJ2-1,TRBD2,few,CASSLVVAGNFYNEQFF,TGCGCCAGCAGCTTGGTGGTAGCGGGCAACTTTTACAATGAGCAGTTCTTC
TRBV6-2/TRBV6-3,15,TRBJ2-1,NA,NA,CASSYYELVGNEQFF,TGTGCCAGCAGTTATTACGAACTAGTAGGTAATGAGCAGTTCTTC